The rows below give T cell receptor beta chains drawn from one sample of a study of Graves' ophthalmopathy and Graves' hyperthyroidism. TCRdb reanalysed the multiplex PCR reads using MiXCR and keeps one entry per CDR3 protein. This table has almost 400,000 distinct CDR3 sequences, around 17% appearing once. Sequencing was performed on peripheral blood. These receptors originate from a woman in her late teens or twenties with Graves' ophthalmopathy. The CDR3 runs from the conserved cysteine through the conserved F or W. A D gene is named only where the DNA matches it firmly. Rows may omit the clone size; those that give it use once, few, many or a size class.

TRBJ2-7	TRBV7-9	TRBD1	many	TGTGCCAGCAGCGCGGGACAGGTCTACGAGCAGTACTTC	CASSAGQVYEQYF
TRBJ2-2	TRBV29-1	TRBD2	-	TGCAGCGTCGTAGCGGGAGGGATCGGGGAGCTGTTTTTT	CSVVAGGIGELFF
TRBJ2-5	TRBV28	-	-	TGTGCCAGCAGTTTATGGCAGAGGGGCCAGTACTTC	CASSLWQRGQYF
TRBJ2-5	TRBV28	-	many	TGTGCCAGCAGTGAAGTCCCCCGACGGCTCCAAGAGACCCAGTACTTC	CASSEVPRRLQETQYF
TRBJ1-1	TRBV28	TRBD1	many	TGTGCCAGCAGTTTTTGGGGGACAGGGGGCCTGAACACTGAAGCTTTCTTT	CASSFWGTGGLNTEAFF
TRBJ1-2	TRBV4-3	-	many	TGCGCCAGCAGCCAAGAGGCAGGGGTCCCCTACGGCCTCTATGGCTACACCTTC	CASSQEAGVPYGLYGYTF
TRBJ2-5	TRBV19	-	-	TGTGCCAGTAGTAGGATTGGCGGACAAGAGACCCAGTACTTC	CASSRIGGQETQYF
TRBJ2-1	TRBV6-2/TRBV6-3	TRBD2	many	TGTGCCAGCCGGTCCGGCGGGAGCTTGAATGAGCAGTTCTTC	CASRSGGSLNEQFF
TRBJ1-6	TRBV28	TRBD1	many	TGTGCCAGCAGTATTACAGGGGGCCTTCATAATTCACCCCTCCACTTT	CASSITGGLHNSPLHF
TRBJ2-2	TRBV28	-	few	TGTGCCAGCCTCCGTCCCCCAAATAGCGCGCGGGGCGGGGAGCTGTTTTTT	CASLRPPNSARGGELFF
TRBJ1-5	TRBV27	-	many	TGTGCCAGCAGTCCTCGCCTATGGAGTTTTCATAGCAATCAGCCCCAGCATTTT	CASSPRLWSFHSNQPQHF
TRBJ1-3	TRBV6-2/TRBV6-3	-	many	TGTGCCAGCAGTAAACAGGCCTTCGGTGGAAACACCATATATTTT	CASSKQAFGGNTIYF
TRBJ1-1	TRBV6-2/TRBV6-3	-	many	TGTGCCAGCAAGAATGCCGGGATGAACACTGAAGCTTTCTTT	CASKNAGMNTEAFF
TRBJ1-5	TRBV7-9	TRBD1	many	TGTGCCAGCAGCTCGGACAGGGGAGTGGGTCAGCCCCAGCATTTT	CASSSDRGVGQPQHF
TRBJ1-2	TRBV4-3	-	-	TGCGCCAGCAGCCAAGGAGCACACTCTTCTCTTAACTATGGCTACACCTTC	CASSQGAHSSLNYGYTF
TRBJ1-5	TRBV6-1	TRBD1	-	TGTGCCAGCAGCGCGGACAGGGGGCGAGGCAATCAGCCCCAGCATTTT	CASSADRGRGNQPQHF
TRBJ2-5	TRBV7-9	-	many	TGTGCCAGCAGCTCTCACGGACTACTCTCAGAGACCCAGTACTTC	CASSSHGLLSETQYF